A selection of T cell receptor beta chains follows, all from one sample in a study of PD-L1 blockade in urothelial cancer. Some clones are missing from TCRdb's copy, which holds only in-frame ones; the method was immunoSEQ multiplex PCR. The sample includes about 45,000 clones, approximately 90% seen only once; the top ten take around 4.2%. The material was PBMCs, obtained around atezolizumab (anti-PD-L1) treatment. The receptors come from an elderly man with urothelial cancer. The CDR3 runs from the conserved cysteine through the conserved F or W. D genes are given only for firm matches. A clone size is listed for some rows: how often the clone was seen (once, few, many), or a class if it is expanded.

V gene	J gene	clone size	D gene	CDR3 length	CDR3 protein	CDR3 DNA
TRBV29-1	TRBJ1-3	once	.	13	CSVAPGSGNTIYF	TGCAGCGTTGCCCCGGGCTCTGGAAACACCATATATTTT
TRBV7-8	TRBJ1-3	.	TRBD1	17	CASSVRTGVGSGNTIYF	TGTGCCAGCAGCGTTAGGACAGGGGTTGGCTCTGGAAACACCATATATTTT
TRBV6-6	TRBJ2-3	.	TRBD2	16	CASRPVAGGGTDTQYF	TGTGCCAGCAGGCCAGTGGCGGGAGGTGGTACAGATACGCAGTATTTT
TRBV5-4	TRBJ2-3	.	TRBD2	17	CASSSGTSGRAAGTQYF	TGTGCCAGCAGCTCGGGGACTAGCGGGAGGGCCGCGGGTACGCAGTATTTT
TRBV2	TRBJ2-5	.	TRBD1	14	CASHPGQGGETQYF	TGTGCCAGTCACCCGGGACAGGGGGGGGAGACCCAGTACTTC
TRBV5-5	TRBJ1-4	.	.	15	CASSLDWGVGEKLFF	TGTGCCAGCAGCTTGGATTGGGGGGTCGGGGAAAAACTGTTTTTT
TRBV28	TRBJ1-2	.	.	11	CASSFQDGYTF	TGTGCCAGCAGTTTTCAGGATGGCTACACCTTC
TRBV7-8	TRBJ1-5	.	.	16	CASSSNGGWGNQPQHF	TGTGCCAGCAGTTCAAACGGGGGATGGGGCAATCAGCCCCAGCATTTT
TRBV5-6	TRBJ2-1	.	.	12	CASRLLGNEQFF	TGTGCCAGCAGGTTACTAGGCAATGAGCAGTTCTTC
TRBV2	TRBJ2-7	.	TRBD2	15	CASSEGQLADYEQYF	TGTGCCAGCAGTGAAGGCCAACTAGCGGACTACGAGCAGTACTTC
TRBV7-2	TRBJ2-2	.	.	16	CASSLLGGANTGELFF	TGTGCCAGCAGCTTATTGGGGGGAGCGAACACCGGGGAGCTGTTTTTT
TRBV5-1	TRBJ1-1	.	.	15	CASSYGLGWNTEAFF	TGCGCCAGCAGCTATGGACTGGGCTGGAACACTGAAGCTTTCTTT
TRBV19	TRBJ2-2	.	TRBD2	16	CASSKKAGGPGGELFF	TGTGCCAGTAGTAAAAAAGCGGGAGGGCCTGGCGGGGAGCTGTTTTTT
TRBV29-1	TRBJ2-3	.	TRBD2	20	CSVGLPAPGLAGGVSDTQYF	TGCAGCGTCGGGCTCCCAGCCCCGGGACTAGCGGGAGGGGTCTCAGATACGCAGTATTTT
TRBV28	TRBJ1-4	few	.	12	CASRGPGEKLFF	TGTGCCAGCAGGGGGCCCGGGGAAAAACTGTTTTTT
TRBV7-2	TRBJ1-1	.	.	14	CASSRPGARPEAFF	TGTGCCAGCAGCCGCCCGGGAGCCCGGCCTGAAGCTTTCTTT
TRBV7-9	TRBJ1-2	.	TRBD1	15	CASSSYRGRNYGYTF	TGTGCCAGCAGCTCCTACAGGGGAAGGAACTATGGCTACACCTTC
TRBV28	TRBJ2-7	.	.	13	CASRVTGRYEQYF	TGTGCCAGCAGGGTAACAGGAAGATACGAGCAGTACTTC
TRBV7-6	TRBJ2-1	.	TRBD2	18	CASSLAWSAGGPSNEQFF	TGTGCCAGCAGCTTAGCCTGGTCGGCGGGAGGGCCTTCTAATGAGCAGTTCTTC
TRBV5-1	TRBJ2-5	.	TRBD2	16	CASSPGLATTSETQYF	TGCGCCAGCAGCCCCGGACTAGCGACGACCTCCGAGACCCAGTACTTC
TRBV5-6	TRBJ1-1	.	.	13	CASSFPGGTEAFF	TGTGCCAGCAGCTTTCCGGGGGGGACTGAAGCTTTCTTT
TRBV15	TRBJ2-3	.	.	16	CATSRDPGRRSDTQYF	TGTGCCACCAGCAGAGACCCGGGTCGAAGATCAGATACGCAGTATTTT
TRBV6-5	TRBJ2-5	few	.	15	CASSQTGGAQETQYF	TGTGCCAGCAGCCAAACGGGCGGGGCCCAAGAGACCCAGTACTTC
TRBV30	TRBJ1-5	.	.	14	CAWSKGGVEQPQHF	TGTGCCTGGAGTAAAGGCGGGGTCGAGCAGCCCCAGCATTTT
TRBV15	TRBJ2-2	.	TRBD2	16	CATSTWTSGNTGELFF	TGTGCCACCAGCACTTGGACTAGCGGGAACACCGGGGAGCTGTTTTTT
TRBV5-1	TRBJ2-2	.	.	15	CASSLYFQDTGELFF	TGCGCCAGCAGCCTTTACTTTCAGGACACCGGGGAGCTGTTTTTT
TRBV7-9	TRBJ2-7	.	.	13	CASRQGALDEQYF	TGTGCCAGCAGACAGGGTGCACTCGACGAGCAGTACTTC
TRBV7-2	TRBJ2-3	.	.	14	CASSPRRSTDTQYF	TGTGCCAGCAGCCCCCGCCGGTCCACAGATACGCAGTATTTT
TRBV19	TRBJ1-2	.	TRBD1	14	CASSNRDRVFGYTF	TGTGCCAGTAGTAACCGAGACAGGGTCTTTGGCTACACCTTC
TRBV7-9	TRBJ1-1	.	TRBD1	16	CASSLVTGAPNTEAFF	TGTGCCAGCAGCTTAGTAACAGGGGCCCCGAACACTGAAGCTTTCTTT
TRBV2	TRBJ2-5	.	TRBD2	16	CASSEGASGMEETQYF	TGTGCCAGCAGTGAAGGGGCTAGCGGGATGGAAGAGACCCAGTACTTC
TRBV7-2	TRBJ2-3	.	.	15	CASSLGPGGTDTQYF	TGTGCCAGCAGCTTAGGCCCAGGGGGCACAGATACGCAGTATTTT
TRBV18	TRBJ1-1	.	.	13	CASSPGQGTEAFF	TGTGCCAGCTCACCGGGGCAGGGAACTGAAGCTTTCTTT
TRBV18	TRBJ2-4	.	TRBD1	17	CASSPAGQGAAKNIQYF	TGTGCCAGCTCACCAGCCGGACAGGGGGCGGCCAAAAACATTCAGTACTTC
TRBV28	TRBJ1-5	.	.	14	CASIGQGSNQPQHF	TGTGCCAGTATCGGGCAGGGTAGCAATCAGCCCCAGCATTTT
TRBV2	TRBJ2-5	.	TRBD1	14	CASSNRQGAETQYF	TGTGCCAGCAGCAACCGACAGGGGGCAGAGACCCAGTACTTC
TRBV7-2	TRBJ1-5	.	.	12	CASSSLNQPQHF	TGTGCCAGCAGCTCTTTAAATCAGCCCCAGCATTTT